The rows below give T cell receptor beta chains drawn from one sample of a study of cytomegalovirus exposure and HLA in healthy donors. Data came from immunoSEQ multiplex PCR; TCRdb stores just in-frame clones and leaves some out. The profile shows 150,000 to 200,000 clones, around 77% of them singletons. Sequences were obtained from PBMCs. The receptors were sampled from a woman aged 40-49 years in good health and CMV-seronegative. CDR3s include the opening cysteine and the closing phenylalanine or tryptophan. The order of the fields is V gene, J gene, D gene, clone size, CDR3 protein, CDR3 DNA. A D gene is named only where the DNA matches it firmly. Size is stated for part of the rows, as once, few or many counts, or as a class when the clone is expanded.

>TRBV5-1|TRBJ2-5|-|-
CASSFSTPLETQYF
TGCGCCAGCAGCTTTAGTACTCCCTTAGAGACCCAGTACTTC
>TRBV7-6|TRBJ2-5|TRBD1|-
CASSPTGSLGETQYF
TGTGCCAGCAGCCCGACAGGGAGTCTTGGAGAGACCCAGTACTTC
>TRBV5-6|TRBJ2-1|-|-
CASSPASSDNEQFF
TGTGCCAGCAGCCCTGCTAGCTCCGACAATGAGCAGTTCTTC
>TRBV7-9|TRBJ1-3|TRBD1|few
CASSQITGQGARNTIYF
TGTGCCAGCAGTCAAATTACCGGACAGGGAGCCAGAAACACCATATATTTT
>TRBV10-3|TRBJ1-5|-|-
CAISENGNSNQPQHF
TGTGCCATCAGTGAGAACGGGAATAGCAATCAGCCCCAGCATTTT
>TRBV11-2|TRBJ2-7|TRBD2|-
CASSLTSGESSYEQYF
TGTGCCAGCAGCTTAACTAGCGGGGAAAGCTCCTACGAGCAGTACTTC
>TRBV5-1|TRBJ1-2|TRBD1|-
CASSLRGDRGGYTF
TGCGCCAGCAGCTTGCGGGGCGACAGGGGCGGCTACACCTTC
>TRBV10-3|TRBJ2-7|TRBD1|-
CAIPEPSRDRSYEQYF
TGTGCCATCCCTGAACCCTCACGGGACAGATCCTACGAGCAGTACTTC
>TRBV28|TRBJ1-5|-|few
CATVYKRGNQPQHF
TGTGCCACCGTTTACAAGCGGGGCAATCAGCCCCAGCATTTT
>TRBV5-1|TRBJ1-5|TRBD1|-
CASSPDRGNQPQHF
TGCGCCAGCAGTCCCGACAGGGGCAATCAGCCCCAGCATTTT
>TRBV6-5|TRBJ2-7|-|-
CASSTGGAEQYF
TGTGCCAGCAGTACTGGGGGGGCCGAGCAGTACTTC
>TRBV11-2|TRBJ1-4|-|-
CASSLGGLYEKLFF
TGTGCCAGCAGCTTAGGAGGTCTCTATGAAAAACTGTTTTTT
>TRBV27|TRBJ2-7|-|-
CASSLKFGSSYEQYF
TGTGCCAGCAGTTTAAAGTTTGGCAGTTCCTACGAGCAGTACTTC
>TRBV2|TRBJ2-1|TRBD2|-
CASSEGLAAYNEQFF
TGTGCCAGCAGTGAAGGGCTAGCGGCCTACAATGAGCAGTTCTTC
>TRBV20-1|TRBJ1-2|-|-
CSAFLSNGYTF
TGCAGTGCTTTCCTAAGTAATGGCTACACCTTC
>TRBV19|TRBJ2-1|TRBD2|-
CASMGGLAGGRYEQFF
TGTGCCAGTATGGGTGGACTAGCGGGAGGCCGATATGAGCAGTTCTTC
>TRBV28|TRBJ2-1|-|once
CASSLSTLNEQFF
TGTGCCAGCAGTTTAAGTACTCTTAATGAGCAGTTCTTC
>TRBV5-1|TRBJ2-2|TRBD1|-
CASSPGTVNTGELFF
TGCGCCAGCAGCCCGGGGACAGTGAACACCGGGGAGCTGTTTTTT
>TRBV5-1|TRBJ2-2|TRBD2|-
CASSNPTSGHTGELFF
TGCGCCAGCAGCAACCCGACTAGCGGGCACACCGGGGAGCTGTTTTTT
>TRBV7-9|TRBJ2-7|TRBD1|-
CASSTDRAYSYEQYF
TGTGCCAGCAGCACCGACAGGGCGTACTCCTACGAGCAGTACTTC
>TRBV29-1|TRBJ1-1|-|-
CSVATGGTEAFF
TGCAGCGTAGCAACCGGGGGGACTGAAGCTTTCTTT
>TRBV28|TRBJ1-5|-|-
CASSLPVSNQPQHF
TGTGCCAGCAGTTTGCCGGTTAGCAATCAGCCCCAGCATTTT